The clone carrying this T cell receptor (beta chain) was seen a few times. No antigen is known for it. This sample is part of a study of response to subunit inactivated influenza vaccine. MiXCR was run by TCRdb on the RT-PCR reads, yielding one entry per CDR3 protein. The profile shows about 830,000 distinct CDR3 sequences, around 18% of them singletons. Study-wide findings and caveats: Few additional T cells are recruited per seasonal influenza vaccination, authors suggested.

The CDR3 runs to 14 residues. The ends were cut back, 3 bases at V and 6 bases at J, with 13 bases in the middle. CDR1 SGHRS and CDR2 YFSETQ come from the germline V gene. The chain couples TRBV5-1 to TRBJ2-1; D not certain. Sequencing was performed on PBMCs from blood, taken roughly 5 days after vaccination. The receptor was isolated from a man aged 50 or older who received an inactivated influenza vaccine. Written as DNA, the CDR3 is TGCGCCAGCAGCTCCGGACCCCCCACCAATGAGCAGTTCTTC. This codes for CASSSGPPTNEQFF.